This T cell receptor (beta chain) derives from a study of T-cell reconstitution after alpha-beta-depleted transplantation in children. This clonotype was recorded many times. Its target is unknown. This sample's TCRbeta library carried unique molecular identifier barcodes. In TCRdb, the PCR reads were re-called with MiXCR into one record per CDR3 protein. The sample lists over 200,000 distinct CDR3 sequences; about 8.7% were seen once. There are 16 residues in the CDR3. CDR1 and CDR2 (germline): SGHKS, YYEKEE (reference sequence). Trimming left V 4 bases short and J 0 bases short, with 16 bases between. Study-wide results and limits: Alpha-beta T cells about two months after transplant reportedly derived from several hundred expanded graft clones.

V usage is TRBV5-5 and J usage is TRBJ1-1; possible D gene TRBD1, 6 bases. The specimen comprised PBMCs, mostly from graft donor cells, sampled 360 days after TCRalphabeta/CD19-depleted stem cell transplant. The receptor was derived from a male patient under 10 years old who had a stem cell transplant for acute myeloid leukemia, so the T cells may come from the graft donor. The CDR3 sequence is CASSPVRGPMNTEAFF. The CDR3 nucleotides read TGTGCCAGCAGCCCCGTACGGGGGCCGATGAACACTGAAGCTTTCTTT.